This T cell receptor (beta chain) was observed in a study of T and B cells in COVID-19 patients. Study-level background: Blood was sampled from COVID-19 patients who were either actively infected or recovered. The study, taken as a whole, reports: Sorted SARS-CoV-2-responsive or tetramer+ T cells and CD4+, regulatory and CD8+ subsets were not yet sequenced. Highly clonal in active COVID-19, TRB repertoires exceeded healthy-donor diversity and richness at recovery.

BIOMED2 TRB-A/B primer pools were used in multiplex TRB PCR. Each CDR3 protein gets one entry after TCRdb re-called the multiplex PCR reads with MiXCR. The repertoire holds 15,000 to 20,000 distinct CDR3 sequences, roughly 32% seen once, with about 17% in the top ten. This clonotype is medium-sized in the sample. The antigen remains unidentified. V was shortened by 3 bases and J by 8 bases, with 10 bases between the two germline ends. This CDR3 is 13 amino acids long. Germline loops: CDR1 LNHDA, CDR2 SQIVND (reference sequence). Each TRB amplification used roughly 220-550 ng of genomic DNA from blood. This chain links TRBV19 with TRBJ2-2; D may be TRBD1 (5 bases). The receptor comes from a human donor with active COVID-19. Source material: blood. CDR3 in DNA: TGTGCCAGTAGTATCTCGCAGGGAGGGGAGCTGTTTTTT. Its protein is CASSISQGGELFF.